This T cell receptor beta chain was recorded in a study of control samples from healthy donors and cancer patients. Germline V lookup: CDR1 LGHDT, CDR2 YNNKEL (reference sequence). V lost 2 bases, J lost 4 bases, and 11 bases lay in between. This CDR3 is 15 amino acids long. Profiling relied on immunoSEQ multiplex PCR, and the TCRdb table lists in-frame clones only, not all of them. The sample includes 90,000 to 140,000 clones, roughly 85% of them seen just once. The receptor's source is a woman between 50 and 59 years old in good health. This rearrangement joins TRBV3-1 (or the pseudogene TRBV3-2) to TRBJ1-4; D may be TRBD1 (5 bases). Material: blood. The DNA for the CDR3 is TGTGCCAGCAGCCAAAGGGACGGCTTTAATGAAAAACTGTTTTTT. Encoded protein: CASSQRDGFNEKLFF.